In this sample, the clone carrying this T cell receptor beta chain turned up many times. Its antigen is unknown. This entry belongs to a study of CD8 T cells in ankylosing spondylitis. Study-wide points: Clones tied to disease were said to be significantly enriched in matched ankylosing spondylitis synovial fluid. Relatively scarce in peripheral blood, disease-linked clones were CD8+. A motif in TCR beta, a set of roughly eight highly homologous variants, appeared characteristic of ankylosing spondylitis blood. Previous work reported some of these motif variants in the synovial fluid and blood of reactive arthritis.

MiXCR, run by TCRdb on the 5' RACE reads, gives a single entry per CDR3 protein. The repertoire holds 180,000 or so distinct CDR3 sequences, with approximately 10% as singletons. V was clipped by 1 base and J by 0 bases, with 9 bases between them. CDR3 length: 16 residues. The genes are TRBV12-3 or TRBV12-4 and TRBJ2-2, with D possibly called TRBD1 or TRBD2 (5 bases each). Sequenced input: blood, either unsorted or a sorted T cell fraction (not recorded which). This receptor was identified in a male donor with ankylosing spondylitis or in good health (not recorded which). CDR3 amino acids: CASSLGGTANTGELFF. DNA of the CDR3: TGTGCCAGCAGTTTAGGGGGGACGGCGAACACCGGGGAGCTGTTTTTT.